This TCR beta chain was sequenced in a study of T cells after yellow fever vaccination. This clonotype was found a few times. Its antigen is unknown. CDR1 is LGHDT, CDR2 YNNKEL, per germline (reference sequence). CDR3 length equals 15 residues. V dropped 6 bases and J dropped 2 bases, with 13 bases sitting between them. TCRdb passed the 5' RACE reads through MiXCR, listing each CDR3 protein once. The sample contains 230,000 or so distinct CDR3 sequences, over 6.5% of which appear only once. Study results and caveats: Re-detected after boosting: most primary clones, approximately 97% of CD4 and about 90% of CD8. A secondary response was less intense yet reached its peak sooner, at day 5 versus 15.

The material sequenced was CD4+ T cells sorted from PBMCs, taken on the day of the yellow fever booster vaccination. V usage is TRBV3-1 and J usage is TRBJ2-2; no definite D call. The TCR was taken from a man aged 25-45 years who received the YFV17D yellow fever vaccine. CDR3 nucleotide sequence: TGTGCCAGCAGTTTGAATAACCTAAACACCGGGGAGCTGTTTTTT. It is translated as CASSLNNLNTGELFF.